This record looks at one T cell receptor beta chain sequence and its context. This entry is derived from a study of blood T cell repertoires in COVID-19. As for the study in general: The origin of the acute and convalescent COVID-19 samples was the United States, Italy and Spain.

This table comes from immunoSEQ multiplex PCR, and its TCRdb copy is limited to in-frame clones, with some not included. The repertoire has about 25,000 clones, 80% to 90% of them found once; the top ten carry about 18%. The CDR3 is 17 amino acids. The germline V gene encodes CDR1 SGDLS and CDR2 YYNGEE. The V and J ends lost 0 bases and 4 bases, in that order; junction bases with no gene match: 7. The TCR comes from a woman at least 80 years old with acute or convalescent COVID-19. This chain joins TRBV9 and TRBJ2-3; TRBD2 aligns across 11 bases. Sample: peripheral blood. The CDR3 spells CASSVAGTSGRSDTQYF. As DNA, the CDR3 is TGTGCCAGCAGCGTAGCAGGGACTAGCGGCAGATCAGATACGCAGTATTTT.